A selection of T cell receptor beta chains follows, all from one sample in a study of blood T cell repertoires in COVID-19. Using immunoSEQ multiplex PCR, the repertoire was profiled, and TCRdb retains in-frame clones only, with some absent. This table holds 200,000 to 250,000 clones, around 90% found once. The specimen sequenced was PBMCs or T cells enriched from blood (not recorded which). These receptor sequences come from a man aged 25 to 40 who had been exposed to COVID-19. CDR3s include the opening cysteine and the closing phenylalanine or tryptophan.

V,CDR3
TRBV15,CATSKGAYEQYF
TRBV11-2,CASSLGVTSGDQETQYF
TRBV9,CASSKTGGHRYEQYF
TRBV2,CASSNWAPDNYGYTF
TRBV12-3/TRBV12-4,CASSLIGGYEQYF
TRBV5-4,CASSLERSGEQFF
TRBV30,CACTGNTYEQYF
TRBV30,CAWSDSSNQPQHF
TRBV25-1,CASSEYFSGGTNYGYTF
TRBV21-1,CASSIVPGQDFDEQYF
TRBV6-2/TRBV6-3,CASSSRHEAFF
TRBV5-1,CASSLSGFANTGELFF
TRBV13,CASSPHPRNTEAFF
TRBV5-1,CASSLGREANYGYTF
TRBV6-5,CASSYSGGARNEQFF
TRBV6-5,CASSYSSTGSHQPQHF
TRBV11-3,CASSPSTGSNTEAFF
TRBV7-2,CASKAGLGGGYTF
TRBV5-1,CASSSSGGVYEQYF
TRBV19,CASSITRDALYGYTF
TRBV7-9,CASRYETGNSGNTIYF
TRBV18,CANSVGLAGTDTQYF
TRBV7-9,CASSLPRDRGAANYGYTF
TRBV7-6,CASSLAGVNTEAFF
TRBV3-1/TRBV3-2,CASSQGSGAFF
TRBV30,CAWGLARNTGELFF
TRBV3-1/TRBV3-2,CASQGTSSYNSPLHF
TRBV6-5,CASRGGQRYRGYTF
TRBV7-3,CASSPDGGGHYGYTF
TRBV2,CASCREPNTGELFF
TRBV29-1,CSVVERGTRASYEQYF
TRBV4-3,CASSQEIERYEQYF
TRBV7-8,CASSHENRGNEQFF
TRBV7-9,CASSLVGGVAQNQPQHF
TRBV6-2/TRBV6-3,CASSSGTRAYEQYF
TRBV11-2,CASSLGQGARGTEAFF
TRBV6-5,CASRIGGHQETQYF
TRBV5-1,CASSSDGGNEKLFF
TRBV2,CASQLWTASTDTQYF
TRBV29-1,CSVANREHQNEKLFF
TRBV21-1,CASSKSGAETQYF
TRBV27,CASSLDSSNSPLHF
TRBV30,CAWGLTDTQYF
TRBV6-8,CASPAGGSYEQYF
TRBV11-3,CASSWGPPNEKLFF
TRBV7-6,CASSLTRWDREPDTQYF
TRBV14,CASSQERGGLWTDTQYF
TRBV2,CASRTEVSYNSPLHF
TRBV5-6,CASSFQTASTGELFF
TRBV19,CASRGEGGPRSPLHF
TRBV29-1,CSVAQGSYEQYF
TRBV29-1,CSVLRTGGISGELFF
TRBV6-5,CASSYSTGIKETQYF
TRBV2,CASSPVTEAFF
TRBV3-1/TRBV3-2,CASSQLRGPYYEQYF
TRBV29-1,CSVGTGETEAFF
TRBV5-1,CASSLGPLNTGELFF
TRBV5-1,CASSSVQETQYF